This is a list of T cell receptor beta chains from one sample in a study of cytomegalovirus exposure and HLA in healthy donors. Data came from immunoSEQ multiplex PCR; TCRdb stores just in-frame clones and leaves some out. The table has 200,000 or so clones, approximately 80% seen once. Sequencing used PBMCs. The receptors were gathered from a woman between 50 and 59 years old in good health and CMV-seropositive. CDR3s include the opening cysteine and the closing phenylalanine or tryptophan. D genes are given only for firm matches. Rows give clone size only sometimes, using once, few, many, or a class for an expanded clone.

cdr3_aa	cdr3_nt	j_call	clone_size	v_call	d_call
CAWMRDRGLYGYTF	TGTGCCTGGATGAGGGACAGGGGGCTGTATGGCTACACCTTC	TRBJ1-2	-	TRBV30	TRBD1
CASSRTGSNTEAFF	TGTGCCAGCAGCCGGACAGGGTCGAACACTGAAGCTTTCTTT	TRBJ1-1	-	TRBV11-2	TRBD1
CASSSYYEQYF	TGTGCCAGCAGCTCTTACTACGAGCAGTACTTC	TRBJ2-7	few	TRBV7-2	-
CSEVRGGETQYF	TGCAGCGAGGTGCGGGGGGGGGAGACCCAGTACTTC	TRBJ2-5	-	TRBV29-1	TRBD2
CASSLKLAGNYEQYF	TGTGCCAGCAGCTTAAAACTAGCGGGGAACTACGAGCAGTACTTC	TRBJ2-7	once	TRBV13	TRBD2
CASSPAATGNEQFF	TGCGCCAGCAGCCCGGCGGCTACGGGGAATGAGCAGTTCTTC	TRBJ2-1	-	TRBV5-1	-
CASRGTGITDTQYF	TGTGCCAGCAGGGGGACAGGAATTACAGATACGCAGTATTTT	TRBJ2-3	-	TRBV28	TRBD1
CSSSFDNYEQYF	TGTTCCAGCAGCTTTGACAACTACGAGCAGTACTTC	TRBJ2-7	-	TRBV7-9	-
CASNAGAQLRETQYF	TGTGCCAGCAACGCGGGGGCCCAACTCCGGGAGACCCAGTACTTC	TRBJ2-5	-	TRBV6-1	-
CASSPGTSQNTIYF	TGTGCCAGCAGTCCCGGGACATCTCAGAACACCATATATTTT	TRBJ1-3	-	TRBV6-5	-
CASSQGQGTGNTIYF	TGTGCCAGCAGTCAGGGACAGGGGACTGGAAACACCATATATTTT	TRBJ1-3	-	TRBV6-1	TRBD1
CASSPGTGGAEGYTF	TGTGCCAGCTCACCTGGGACAGGGGGCGCGGAAGGCTACACCTTC	TRBJ1-2	once	TRBV18	TRBD1
CASSQAYEQYF	TGTGCCAGCAGCCAAGCCTACGAGCAGTACTTC	TRBJ2-7	-	TRBV14	-
CASSQEQTGTSDSTDTQYF	TGCGCCAGCAGCCAAGAGCAGACCGGGACTAGCGATAGCACAGATACGCAGTATTTT	TRBJ2-3	-	TRBV4-1	TRBD2
CASSLDITEAFF	TGCGCCAGCAGCTTGGACATTACTGAAGCTTTCTTT	TRBJ1-1	-	TRBV5-1	-
CASSLVGRKYNEQFF	TGTGCCAGCAGCTTAGTTGGCCGAAAGTACAATGAGCAGTTCTTC	TRBJ2-1	-	TRBV7-6	-
CAINADRDGYTF	TGTGCCATCAACGCGGACAGGGATGGCTACACCTTC	TRBJ1-2	-	TRBV10-3	TRBD1
CASRDRGMNTEAFF	TGTGCCAGCAGGGACAGGGGCATGAACACTGAAGCTTTCTTT	TRBJ1-1	few	TRBV6-1	TRBD1
CASSLVGLGYNEQFF	TGTGCCAGCAGTTTGGTGGGACTAGGCTACAATGAGCAGTTCTTC	TRBJ2-1	-	TRBV28	TRBD2
CAWQWGRGEAFF	TGTGCCTGGCAATGGGGGAGGGGTGAAGCTTTCTTT	TRBJ1-1	-	TRBV30	-
CASSLEGLSSYGQYF	TGTGCCAGCAGCTTAGAGGGACTGAGCTCCTACGGGCAGTACTTC	TRBJ2-7	-	TRBV7-2	-
CASKVAGGQYEQYF	TGTGCCAGCAAGGTAGCGGGGGGCCAGTACGAGCAGTACTTC	TRBJ2-7	-	TRBV6-1	TRBD2
CASSQSGGPNEQFF	TGTGCCAGCAGCCAGAGCGGGGGGCCTAATGAGCAGTTCTTC	TRBJ2-1	-	TRBV6-5	TRBD2
CASTSGGKTFNEQFF	TGTGCCAGCACTAGCGGGGGGAAGACTTTCAATGAGCAGTTCTTC	TRBJ2-1	-	TRBV5-4	TRBD2
CASSPYPGTGVQPQHF	TGTGCCAGCAGCCCCTACCCGGGGACAGGGGTTCAGCCCCAGCATTTT	TRBJ1-5	-	TRBV7-2	TRBD1
CASSHRQGVNTEAFF	TGCGCCAGCAGCCACCGACAGGGAGTGAACACTGAAGCTTTCTTT	TRBJ1-1	-	TRBV4-1	TRBD1
CASRTASGNNNEQFF	TGCGCCAGCCGAACCGCCAGCGGCAACAACAATGAGCAGTTCTTC	TRBJ2-1	-	TRBV5-1	-
CASSEGTSGGRAVVF	TGTGCCAGCAGTGAAGGGACTAGCGGGGGGAGGGCAGTGGTCTTC	TRBJ2-1	-	TRBV2	TRBD2
CASSLGRNTEAFF	TGTGCCAGCAGCTTAGGTAGGAACACTGAAGCTTTCTTT	TRBJ1-1	-	TRBV7-9	-
CASSLGGGPSHEQYF	TGTGCCAGCAGCTTAGGCGGGGGGCCCTCCCACGAGCAGTACTTC	TRBJ2-7	-	TRBV7-6	TRBD2
CASSFGSGTLNSPLHF	TGTGCCAGTAGTTTCGGCTCCGGGACACTAAATTCACCCCTCCACTTT	TRBJ1-6	-	TRBV19	-
CASSSPSGSQYF	TGTGCCAGCAGCTCCCCTAGCGGCTCGCAGTATTTT	TRBJ2-3	-	TRBV11-3	TRBD2
CASSPRTSGGREGETQYF	TGCGCCAGCAGCCCCCGGACTAGCGGGGGGCGGGAGGGGGAGACCCAGTACTTC	TRBJ2-5	-	TRBV4-1	TRBD2
CASILRGWGADTQYF	TGTGCCAGCATCCTGAGGGGGTGGGGCGCAGATACGCAGTATTTT	TRBJ2-3	-	TRBV2	-
CATGGYSGGADEQFF	TGTGCCACCGGCGGGTATAGCGGGGGGGCCGATGAGCAGTTCTTC	TRBJ2-1	-	TRBV10-3	TRBD2
CASSRDRGTYEQYF	TGTGCCAGCAGCAGGGACAGGGGAACCTACGAGCAGTACTTC	TRBJ2-7	-	TRBV6-5	TRBD1
CSAEGSGGNTIYF	TGCAGCGCGGAGGGGTCAGGCGGAAACACCATATATTTT	TRBJ1-3	-	TRBV29-1	-
CASSPVAGGPYEQYF	TGCGCCAGCAGCCCCGTAGCGGGGGGGCCCTACGAGCAGTACTTC	TRBJ2-7	-	TRBV5-1	TRBD2
CASSNRDRVPDTQYF	TGTGCCAGCAGCAACCGGGACAGAGTCCCCGATACGCAGTATTTT	TRBJ2-3	-	TRBV5-4	TRBD1
CASSTFGTSGTDTQYF	TGTGCCAGCTCAACGTTCGGGACTAGCGGAACAGACACGCAGTATTTT	TRBJ2-3	-	TRBV18	TRBD2
CASSLRDSATNEKLFF	TGTGCCAGCAGCTTACGGGACAGTGCAACTAATGAAAAACTGTTTTTT	TRBJ1-4	-	TRBV7-9	TRBD1
CASSLEAWSSSNEQFF	TGTGCCAGCAGCTTAGAGGCGTGGAGCTCGTCCAATGAGCAGTTCTTC	TRBJ2-1	-	TRBV7-9	-
CASSPRDSDYGYTF	TGTGCCAGCAGCCCTAGGGACAGCGACTATGGCTACACCTTC	TRBJ1-2	-	TRBV5-4	TRBD1
CASSYQQGSEITQYF	TGTGCCAGCAGTTACCAGCAGGGCTCAGAGATTACCCAGTACTTC	TRBJ2-5	-	TRBV6-5	-
CASSLKPPVAGVTDTQYF	TGTGCCAGCAGCTTAAAACCTCCAGTAGCGGGGGTGACAGATACGCAGTATTTT	TRBJ2-3	once	TRBV7-3	TRBD2
CASSLRRNTDTQYF	TGTGCCAGCAGCTTGCGGCGGAACACAGATACGCAGTATTTT	TRBJ2-3	-	TRBV13	-